This TCR beta chain was observed in a study of CD8 T cells in ankylosing spondylitis. Study findings and constraints: In the blood and synovial fluid of reactive arthritis, some motif variants had been previously reported.

CDR1 is SGDLS and CDR2 is YYNGEE in the germline V gene. This CDR3 region has 19 residues. The V gene end was trimmed by 0 bases and the J gene end by 0 bases; junction bases not matched to a gene: 10. TCRdb recomputed calls from the 5' RACE reads with MiXCR, one row per CDR3 protein. The sample includes about 42,000 distinct CDR3 sequences, over 3.5% seen only once; the top ten take roughly 4.2%. There are many counts of this clonotype. The antigen is not known. The chain carries TRBV9 and TRBJ2-1, with 9 bases identical to TRBD2. The sequenced sample was blood, either unsorted or a sorted T cell fraction (not recorded which). The receptor was isolated from a female donor with ankylosing spondylitis or in good health (not recorded which). The DNA of the CDR3 is TGTGCCAGCAGCGTAGGTAAGCGGGGGGCTCCTACCTCCTACAATGAGCAGTTCTTC. It is translated as CASSVGKRGAPTSYNEQFF.